These T cell receptor beta chains were read from a single sample in a study of T cell therapy after organ transplantation. These receptors lack a known antigen. Some clones are missing from TCRdb's copy, which holds only in-frame ones; the method was immunoSEQ multiplex PCR. Of about 50,000 clones in the sample, about 95% were seen once. This specimen consisted of CD8+ T cells from blood, obtained before autologous CMV-specific T cell therapy. The receptors here all came from a human patient who had received a solid organ transplant and had CMV disease. Each CDR3 is given with its conserved first and last residue. A D gene is named only where the DNA matches it firmly.

d_call	j_call	v_call	cdr3_aa
-	TRBJ1-3	TRBV2	CASSEANRVSGNTIYF
-	TRBJ1-5	TRBV30	CAWSVFGQGNQPQHF
TRBD1	TRBJ1-4	TRBV5-5	CASSNRGTGIEKLFF
-	TRBJ2-7	TRBV9	CASSAGAGGSYEQYF
-	TRBJ1-1	TRBV4-3	CASSQDRAREAFF
-	TRBJ1-2	TRBV25-1	CASSVDYGYTF
-	TRBJ1-6	TRBV2	CASVPGSSYNSPLHF
-	TRBJ1-1	TRBV30	CAWTPGTGAEAFF
-	TRBJ1-2	TRBV27	CASSFGDAYGYTF
-	TRBJ1-2	TRBV7-3	CASSAGGDYGYTF
-	TRBJ1-2	TRBV6-5	CASWNRAANYGYTF
-	TRBJ2-4	TRBV2	CASSELFLFGSVAKNIQYF
-	TRBJ2-2	TRBV5-5	CASRLTRGPNTGELFF
TRBD1	TRBJ2-1	TRBV7-8	CASSWTGDYEQFF
-	TRBJ2-7	TRBV6-4	CASSVTRLDGSYEQYF
-	TRBJ1-2	TRBV6-1	CASSEGETGGGVGYTF
TRBD1	TRBJ1-2	TRBV6-6	CASSSTRDRKGYTF
TRBD1	TRBJ1-1	TRBV7-2	CASSTAGTGGTEAFF
-	TRBJ2-3	TRBV7-6	CASSERAGQKTSTDTQYF
TRBD1	TRBJ1-2	TRBV7-8	CASSIGQGKGYTF
-	TRBJ2-7	TRBV6-1	CASSPGTLEQYF
-	TRBJ2-3	TRBV5-1	CASSLGTVVTDTQYF
-	TRBJ2-5	TRBV9	CASSVLPGQETQYF
-	TRBJ1-1	TRBV5-1	CASSLGSGGAYTEAFF
TRBD2	TRBJ2-5	TRBV14	CASSRRLAGVDGETQYF
-	TRBJ1-1	TRBV19	CASSIGTEWNTEAFF
-	TRBJ1-1	TRBV18	CASSPQGVTEAFF
TRBD2	TRBJ2-7	TRBV27	CASSLSLLAGAYEQYF
-	TRBJ1-1	TRBV6-5	CASSPNGAEAFF
TRBD1	TRBJ1-3	TRBV2	CASSEWTGAGNTIYF
-	TRBJ2-2	TRBV5-4	CASRSDTGELFF
TRBD1	TRBJ1-5	TRBV4-1	CASSLKRTGEQPQHF
-	TRBJ2-3	TRBV6-4	CASSEREPPDTQYF
TRBD2	TRBJ2-3	TRBV9	CASSALAGAFTDTQYF
-	TRBJ2-7	TRBV11-2	CASSNSFLGGFYEQYF
-	TRBJ1-1	TRBV25-1	CASSGAGLNTEAFF
-	TRBJ1-2	TRBV6-1	CASSEAGGFDGYTF
-	TRBJ1-6	TRBV7-9	CASSLRGALDSPLHF
-	TRBJ1-1	TRBV5-4	CASSLGTEAFF
TRBD2	TRBJ2-4	TRBV4-1	CASSQDLFRAGDIQYF
-	TRBJ1-2	TRBV6-6	CASSYPRQDYGYTF
-	TRBJ2-7	TRBV6-6	CASIASEGYEQYF
-	TRBJ2-7	TRBV4-3	CASSQGANVPYEQYF
-	TRBJ2-5	TRBV27	CASSLGGRRAQYF
TRBD1	TRBJ2-7	TRBV7-7	CASSPGTETYEQYF
TRBD1	TRBJ1-4	TRBV6-6	CASRETGGDGEKLFF
-	TRBJ2-5	TRBV15	CATSREPEQETQYF
-	TRBJ2-3	TRBV7-2	CASSHGQFSTDTQYF
-	TRBJ1-5	TRBV27	CASTPSGHVGPPQHF
-	TRBJ2-7	TRBV5-1	CASSLNSGEISYEQYF
TRBD1	TRBJ1-2	TRBV6-5	CASITQGDYGYTF
-	TRBJ2-7	TRBV5-1	CASSLTKGKPYEQYF
-	TRBJ2-7	TRBV5-1	CASSSGDKALLEGYEQYF
-	TRBJ1-1	TRBV11-2	CASSFMRDTEAFF
-	TRBJ2-1	TRBV10-1	CASSESTISEQFF
TRBD1	TRBJ2-2	TRBV10-1	CASAENRGGELFF
TRBD2	TRBJ2-1	TRBV7-7	CASSLVPLGRAGNEQFF
-	TRBJ2-7	TRBV11-2	CASSDGRARLNEQYF
TRBD1	TRBJ1-5	TRBV7-9	CASSLAGQGSNQPQHF
TRBD1	TRBJ1-2	TRBV10-3	CAISESSNRGTYGYTF